This T cell receptor (beta chain) was found in a study of T cell responses to AZD1222 COVID-19 vaccine. Broader study findings: The donors showed a predominance of white British ancestry and of females, with possible underestimation of clonal diversity. An increase in Spike-specific TCR breadth and depth was observed after two AZD1222 doses. Sampling that yielded the repertoires occurred only after the peak T cell response. Recipients of AZD1222 seropositive at baseline numbered only 6 or 7.

Of note for this clone: Antigen unknown.

Sequencing was performed with immunoSEQ multiplex PCR; in TCRdb, only in-frame clones are kept and a portion is missing. Of some 130,000 clones in the sample, about 87% were seen once. This clonotype originated in an adult in good health. The sample in question was peripheral blood, obtained on day 0 of AZD1222 vaccination.

The DNA for the CDR3 is TGTGCCATCCTCCGGGTTGACGAGCAGTACTTC. This codes for CAILRVDEQYF. The chain carries TRBV10-3 and TRBJ2-7, with no clear D. The V gene lost 8 bases and the J gene lost 5 bases, with 10 bases spanning the gap. CDR1 is ENHRY, CDR2 SYGVKD, per germline. CDR3 size: 11 residues.